Included here is one T cell receptor (beta chain) sequence, with context. Its cognate antigen is unknown. TCRdb analysed the RT-PCR reads with MiXCR anew, one entry per CDR3 protein. The sample has more than 700,000 distinct CDR3 sequences, about 20% seen once. The sample belongs to a study of response to subunit inactivated influenza vaccine. Findings of the study overall: It was suggested by the authors that few new T cells are recruited by each seasonal influenza vaccination.

V shed 5 bases and J shed 4 bases, with 14 bases lying between them. The germline CDR1 and CDR2 sequences are SGHTA and FQGTGA. This CDR3 has 15 residues. The genes are TRBV7-3 and TRBJ2-2; no reliable D call. The source material was PBMCs from blood, sampled about 5 days after vaccination. This sequence originates from a man in his fifties who received an inactivated influenza vaccine. CDR3 nucleotides: TGTGCCAGCAGCCGCACCGAGTTGAGCACCGGGGAGCTGTTTTTT. It yields the protein CASSRTELSTGELFF.